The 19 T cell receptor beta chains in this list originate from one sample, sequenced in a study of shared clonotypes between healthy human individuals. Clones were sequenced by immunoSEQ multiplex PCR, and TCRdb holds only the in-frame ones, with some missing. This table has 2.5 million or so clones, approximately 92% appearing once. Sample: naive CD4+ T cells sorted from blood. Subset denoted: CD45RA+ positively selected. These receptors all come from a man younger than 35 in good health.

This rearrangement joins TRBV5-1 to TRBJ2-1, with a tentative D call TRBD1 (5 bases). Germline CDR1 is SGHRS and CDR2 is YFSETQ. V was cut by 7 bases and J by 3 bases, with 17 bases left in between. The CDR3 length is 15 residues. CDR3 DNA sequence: TGCGCCAGCTGGGAACAAGGGGATGGCTACAATGAGCAGTTCTTC. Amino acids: CASWEQGDGYNEQFF.

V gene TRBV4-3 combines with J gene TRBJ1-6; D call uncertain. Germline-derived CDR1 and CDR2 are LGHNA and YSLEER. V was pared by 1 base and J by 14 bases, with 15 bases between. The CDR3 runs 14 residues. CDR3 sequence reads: CASSQAQFSPALHF. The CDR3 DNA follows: TGCGCCAGCAGCCAAGCCCAGTTCTCTCCGGCCCTCCACTTT.

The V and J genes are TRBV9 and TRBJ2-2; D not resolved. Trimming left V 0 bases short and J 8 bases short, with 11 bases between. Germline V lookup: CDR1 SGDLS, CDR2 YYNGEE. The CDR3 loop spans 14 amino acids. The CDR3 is CASSVAFGWGELFF. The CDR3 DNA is TGTGCCAGCAGCGTAGCTTTCGGATGGGGGGAGCTGTTTTTT.

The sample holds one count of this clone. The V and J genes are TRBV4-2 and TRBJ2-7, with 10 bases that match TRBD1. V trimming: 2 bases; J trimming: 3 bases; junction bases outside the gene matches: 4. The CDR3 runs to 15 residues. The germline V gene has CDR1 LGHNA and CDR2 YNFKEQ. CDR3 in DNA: TGTGCCAGCAGCCAACCGGGACAGGGGCGCTACGAGCAGTACTTC. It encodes CASSQPGQGRYEQYF.

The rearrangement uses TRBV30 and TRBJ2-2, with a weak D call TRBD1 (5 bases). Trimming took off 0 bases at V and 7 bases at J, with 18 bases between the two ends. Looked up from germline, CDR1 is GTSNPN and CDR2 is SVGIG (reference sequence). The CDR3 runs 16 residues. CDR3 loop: CAWSVPPRQHIGELFF. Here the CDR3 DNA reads TGTGCCTGGAGTGTACCACCGAGACAGCACATCGGGGAGCTGTTTTTT.

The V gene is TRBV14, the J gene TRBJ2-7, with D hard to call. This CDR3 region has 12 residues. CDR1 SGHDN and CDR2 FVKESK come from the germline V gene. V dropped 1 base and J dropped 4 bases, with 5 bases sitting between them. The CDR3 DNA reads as TGTGCCAGCAGCCAAGTTCGATACGAGCAGTACTTC. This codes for CASSQVRYEQYF.

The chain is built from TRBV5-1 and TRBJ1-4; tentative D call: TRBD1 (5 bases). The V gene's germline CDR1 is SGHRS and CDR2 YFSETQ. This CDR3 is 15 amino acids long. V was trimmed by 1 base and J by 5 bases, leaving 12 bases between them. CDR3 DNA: TGCGCCAGCAGCTTGACGGGGACTTTCAATGAAAAACTGTTTTTT. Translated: CASSLTGTFNEKLFF.

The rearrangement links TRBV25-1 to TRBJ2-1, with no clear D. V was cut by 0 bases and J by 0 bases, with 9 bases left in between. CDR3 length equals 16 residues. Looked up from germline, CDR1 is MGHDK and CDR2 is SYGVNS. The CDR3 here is CASSEYNRSSYNEQFF. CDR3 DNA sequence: TGTGCCAGCAGTGAATATAACCGAAGCTCCTACAATGAGCAGTTCTTC.

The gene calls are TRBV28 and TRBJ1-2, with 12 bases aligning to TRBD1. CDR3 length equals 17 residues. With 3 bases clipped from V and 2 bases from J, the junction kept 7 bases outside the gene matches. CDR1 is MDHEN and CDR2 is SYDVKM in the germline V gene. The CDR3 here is CASSFVPGQGANYGYTF. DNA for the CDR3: TGTGCCAGCAGTTTCGTCCCGGGACAGGGGGCCAACTATGGCTACACCTTC.

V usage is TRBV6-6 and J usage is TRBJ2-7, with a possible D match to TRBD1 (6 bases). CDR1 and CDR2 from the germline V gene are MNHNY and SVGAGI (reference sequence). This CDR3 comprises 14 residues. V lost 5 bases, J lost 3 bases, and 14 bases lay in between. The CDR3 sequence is CASSRQGQYYEQYF. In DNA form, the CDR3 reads TGTGCCAGCAGTAGGCAGGGGCAATACTACGAGCAGTACTTC.

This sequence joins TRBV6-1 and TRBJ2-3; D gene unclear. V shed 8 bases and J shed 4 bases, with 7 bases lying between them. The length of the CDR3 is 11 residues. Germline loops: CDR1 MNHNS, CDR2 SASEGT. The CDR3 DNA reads TGTGCCAGCCTGGTGGCAGATACGCAGTATTTT. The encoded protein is CASLVADTQYF.

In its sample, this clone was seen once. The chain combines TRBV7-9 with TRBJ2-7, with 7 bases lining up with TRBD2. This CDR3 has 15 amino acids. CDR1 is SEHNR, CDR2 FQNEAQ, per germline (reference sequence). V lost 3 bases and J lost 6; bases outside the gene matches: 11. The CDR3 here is CASSFEWRENFEQYF. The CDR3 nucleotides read TGTGCCAGCAGCTTTGAATGGCGGGAGAATTTCGAGCAGTACTTC.

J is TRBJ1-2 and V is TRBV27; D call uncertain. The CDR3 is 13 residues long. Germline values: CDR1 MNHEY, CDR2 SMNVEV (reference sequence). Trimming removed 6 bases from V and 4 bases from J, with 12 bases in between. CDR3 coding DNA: TGTGCCAGCAGCAACGACGGGCCCTATGGCTACACCTTC. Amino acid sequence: CASSNDGPYGYTF.

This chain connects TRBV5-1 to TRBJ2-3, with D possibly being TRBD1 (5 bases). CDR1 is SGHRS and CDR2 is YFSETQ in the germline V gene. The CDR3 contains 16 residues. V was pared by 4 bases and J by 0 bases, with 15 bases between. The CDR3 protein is CASSRRHTGSTDTQYF. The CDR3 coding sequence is TGCGCCAGCAGCCGCCGGCATACAGGAAGCACAGATACGCAGTATTTT. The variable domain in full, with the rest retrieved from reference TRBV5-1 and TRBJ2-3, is KAGVTQTPRYLIKTRGQQVTLSCSPISGHRSVSWYQQTPGQGLQFLFEYFSETQRNKGNFPGRFSGRQFSNSRSEMNVSTLELGDSALYLCASSRRHTGSTDTQYFGPGTRLTVL.

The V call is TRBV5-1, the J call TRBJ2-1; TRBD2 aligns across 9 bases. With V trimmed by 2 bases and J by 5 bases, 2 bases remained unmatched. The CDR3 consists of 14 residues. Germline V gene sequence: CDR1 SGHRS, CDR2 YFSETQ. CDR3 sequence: CASSFPSGDNEQFF. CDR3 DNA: TGCGCCAGCAGCTTTCCTAGCGGGGACAATGAGCAGTTCTTC.

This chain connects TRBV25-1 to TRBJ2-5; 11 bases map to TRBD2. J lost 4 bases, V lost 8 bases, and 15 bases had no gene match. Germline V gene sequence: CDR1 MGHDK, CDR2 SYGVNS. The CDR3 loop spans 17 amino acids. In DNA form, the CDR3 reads TGTGCCAGCGCTGACGCCCGACTAGCGGGGCCCGCAGAGACCCAGTACTTC. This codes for CASADARLAGPAETQYF.

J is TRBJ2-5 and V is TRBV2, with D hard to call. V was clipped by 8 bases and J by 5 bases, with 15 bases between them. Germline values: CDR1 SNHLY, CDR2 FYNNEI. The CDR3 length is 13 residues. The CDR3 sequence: CASSVQATETQYF. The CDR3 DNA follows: TGTGCCAGCTCTGTCCAAGCGACGGAGACCCAGTACTTC. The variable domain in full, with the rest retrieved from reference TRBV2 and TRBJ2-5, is EPEVTQTPSHQVTQMGQEVILRCVPISNHLYFYWYRQILGQKVEFLVSFYNNEISEKSEIFDDQFSVERPDGSNFTLKIRSTKLEDSAMYFCASSVQATETQYFGPGTRLLVL.

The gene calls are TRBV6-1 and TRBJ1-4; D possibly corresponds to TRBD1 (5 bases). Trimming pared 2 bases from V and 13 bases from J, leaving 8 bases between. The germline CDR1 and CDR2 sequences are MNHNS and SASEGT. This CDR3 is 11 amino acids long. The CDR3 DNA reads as TGTGCCAGCAGTGAACGAGGGACACTGTTTTTT. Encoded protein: CASSERGTLFF.

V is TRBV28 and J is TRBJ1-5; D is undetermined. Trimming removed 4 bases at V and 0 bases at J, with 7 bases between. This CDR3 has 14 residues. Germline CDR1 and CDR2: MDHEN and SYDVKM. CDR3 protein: CASSWTSSNQPQHF. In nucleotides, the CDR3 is TGTGCCAGCAGTTGGACCAGTAGCAATCAGCCCCAGCATTTT.